The T cell receptor (beta chain) described here comes from a study of blood T cell repertoires in COVID-19. Overall study: Samples taken during acute and convalescent COVID-19 were collected in the United States, Italy and Spain.

The method was immunoSEQ multiplex PCR; TCRdb's version includes in-frame clones alone and lacks a portion of them. The sample contains roughly 100,000 clones, roughly 80% of which appear only once. This CDR3 spans 14 amino acids. CDR1 and CDR2 from the germline V gene are MDHEN and SYDVKM. V was pared by 5 bases and J by 0 bases, with 11 bases between. The clonotype comes from a human donor in a cohort sampled during active COVID-19. The chain couples TRBV28 to TRBJ2-7; D possibly corresponds to TRBD1 (6 bases). The source material was peripheral blood. The CDR3 is CASSRDRISYEQYF. The CDR3 DNA reads as TGTGCCAGCAGTCGAGACAGGATCTCCTACGAGCAGTACTTC.